The 23 T cell receptor beta chains below come from one sample, sequenced in a study of T and B cells in COVID-19 patients. Each TRB amplification used roughly 240-550 ng of genomic DNA from blood. TRB rearrangements were amplified by multiplex PCR with BIOMED2 TRB-A/B primers. TCRdb re-called the multiplex PCR reads through MiXCR, storing one row per CDR3 protein. The sample carries approximately 960 distinct CDR3 sequences, less than 35% recorded once. The material sequenced was blood. These receptor sequences come from a human donor with active COVID-19.

This clonotype was seen once. This could be a read error, since a much larger clone is one nucleotide away. The J gene is TRBJ1-1, the V gene TRBV6-2 or TRBV6-3, with D maybe TRBD1 (5 bases). The V gene's germline CDR1 is MNHEY and CDR2 SVGEGT. Trimming stripped 5 bases from V and 11 bases from J, with 18 bases between. The CDR3 extends over 13 amino acids. The CDR3 coding sequence is TGTGCCAGCAGTACCCGCGCGGGGGAAACGGCTTTCTTT. This translates into CASSTRAGETAFF.

Of note for this clonotype: A much more abundant neighbour one base away suggests this may be a read error. This rearrangement joins TRBV7-2 to TRBJ1-5, with 10 bases fitting TRBD1. After removal of 5 bases from V and 8 bases from J, the junction contained 9 bases not matched to a gene. From germline, CDR1 is SGHTA and CDR2 FQGNSA. The length of the CDR3 is 15 residues. The CDR3 is CASSAGTGVTKPQHF. For the CDR3, the DNA is TGTGCCAGCAGCGCCGGGACAGGGGTTACTAAGCCCCAGCATTTT.

The genes are TRBV10-1 and TRBJ1-5; 7 nucleotides line up with TRBD1. V was clipped by 2 bases and J by 2 bases; unmatched bases: 6. This CDR3 region has 16 residues. Germline V gene sequence: CDR1 WNHNN, CDR2 SYGVQD (reference sequence). CDR3: CASSEEEGAGNQPQHF. The CDR3 nucleotides read TGCGCCAGCAGTGAGGAAGAGGGGGCCGGCAATCAGCCCCAGCATTTT.

By frequency in the sample, this clonotype is large. The rearrangement links TRBV19 to TRBJ1-5; tentatively, D is TRBD1 (5 bases). The germline V gene encodes CDR1 LNHDA and CDR2 SQIVND (reference sequence). The CDR3 contains 13 residues. The germline V and J ends were trimmed by 3 bases and 6 bases, with 9 bases remaining between them. The CDR3: CASSINQGQPQHF. DNA of the CDR3: TGTGCCAGTAGTATTAATCAGGGTCAGCCCCAGCATTTT.

This clonotype is labeled as medium-sized. The chain employs TRBV6-2 or TRBV6-3 and TRBJ2-1; the match to TRBD1 covers 7 bases. The germline V gene has CDR1 MNHEY and CDR2 SVGEGT. V trimming: 6 bases; J trimming: 2 bases; junction bases outside the gene matches: 10. The CDR3 is made up of 16 amino acids. CDR3 DNA sequence: TGTGCCAGCAGCCCCTCCCGACAGGGAGCCTACAATGAGCAGTTCTTC. Translation gives CASSPSRQGAYNEQFF.

This chain links TRBV5-1 with TRBJ2-7, with TRBD2 identical over 9 bases. V was clipped by 0 bases and J by 6 bases; unmatched bases: 7. CDR1 and CDR2 from the germline V gene are SGHRS and YFSETQ. The CDR3 loop spans 15 amino acids. DNA of the CDR3: TGCGCCAGCAGCTTGGCGGCGGGAGGGCCAATCGAGCAGTACTTC. It encodes CASSLAAGGPIEQYF.

The chain uses TRBV5-6 and TRBJ1-2, with D uncertain. This CDR3 is built from 12 residues. The germline V and J ends were trimmed by 4 bases and 8 bases, with 12 bases remaining between them. Germline values: CDR1 SGHDT, CDR2 YYEEEE. The CDR3 DNA reads as TGTGCCAGCAGCCAAGCCCCCCAGGGCTACACCTTC. As protein: CASSQAPQGYTF.

Relative to its sample, this clonotype is large. J is TRBJ1-5 and V is TRBV6-5; 11 bases fit TRBD1. V dropped 4 bases and J dropped 7; count of bases not matched to a gene: 3. This CDR3 is built from 14 residues. The V gene's germline CDR1 is MNHEY and CDR2 SVGAGI. The CDR3 sequence is CASSSGTGGQPQHF. CDR3 DNA: TGTGCCAGCAGTTCCGGGACAGGGGGGCAGCCCCAGCATTTT.

In its sample, this clonotype was seen a few times. The chain couples TRBV28 to TRBJ2-1; D perhaps matches TRBD2 (5 bases). This CDR3 has 15 residues. With 6 bases removed from V and 7 bases from J, the gap between germline ends came to 19 bases. From germline, CDR1 is MDHEN and CDR2 SYDVKM. The CDR3 spells CASSPDTPGGNEQFF. The DNA for the CDR3 is TGTGCCAGCAGCCCCGACACGCCGGGCGGGAATGAGCAGTTCTTC.

This clonotype is termed large. The chain has TRBV6-5 and TRBJ2-5; the D is unclear. The CDR3 runs to 14 residues. V was cut by 2 bases and J by 5 bases, with 12 bases left in between. Per germline, CDR1 MNHEY and CDR2 SVGAGI. CDR3 sequence: CASSYGTGRETQYF. In nucleotides, the CDR3 is TGTGCCAGCAGTTACGGCACTGGCCGGGAGACCCAGTACTTC.

Sample share makes this clonotype medium-sized. The genes are TRBV5-1 and TRBJ1-6; D unclear. Germline V gene data show CDR1 as SGHRS and CDR2 as YFSETQ. V lost 4 bases, J lost 5 bases, and 7 bases lay in between. The CDR3 is 13 residues long. CDR3 DNA sequence: TGCGCCAGCAGCGTGGGGAATAATTCACCCCTCCACTTT. It specifies CASSVGNNSPLHF.

The chain recombines TRBV19 with TRBJ2-7; TRBD1 might be the D (5 bases). V lost 3 bases, J lost 6 bases, and 12 bases lay in between. CDR3 size: 13 residues. Germline V CDR1 and CDR2: LNHDA, SQIVND (reference sequence). The CDR3 DNA follows: TGTGCCAGTAGTATGTTCAGGGAAGGCGAGCAGTACTTC. Amino acid sequence: CASSMFREGEQYF.

By proportion, this clonotype is medium-sized. V is TRBV13 and J is TRBJ1-1, with D perhaps matching TRBD1 (6 bases). Trimming took 1 base from V and 6 from J, leaving 12 bases between them. The CDR3 has 14 amino acids. Germline assignment: CDR1 PRHDT and CDR2 FYEKMQ (reference sequence). The CDR3 DNA reads TGTGCCAGCAGCTTAGAGGGGGAGGGCGCTGAAGCTTTCTTT. Translated, it gives CASSLEGEGAEAFF.

This clonotype is categorized as medium-sized. The chain links TRBV12-3 or TRBV12-4 to TRBJ2-3; D remains unclear. Trimming left V 1 base short and J 3 bases short, with 8 bases between. This CDR3 is 14 amino acids long. CDR3 sequence reads: CASSLVHITDTQYF. DNA for the CDR3: TGTGCCAGCAGTTTAGTCCACATTACAGATACGCAGTATTTT.

This rearrangement joins TRBV11-1 to TRBJ2-5; D gene uncertain. This CDR3 has 16 residues. The germline CDR1 and CDR2 sequences are SGHAT and FQDESV (reference sequence). The V end lost 2 bases, the J end lost 5 bases, and 18 bases lay between the germline ends. The CDR3 protein is CASSLSLGWGGETQYF. DNA for the CDR3: TGTGCCAGCAGCTTAAGTCTCGGGTGGGGTGGGGAGACCCAGTACTTC.

This clonotype was found a few times. The V gene is TRBV28, the J gene TRBJ1-2; TRBD1 agrees at 7 bases. This CDR3 is built from 16 residues. Looked up from germline, CDR1 is MDHEN and CDR2 is SYDVKM. The V gene end was trimmed by 3 bases and the J gene end by 5 bases; junction bases not matched to a gene: 12. CDR3 nucleotide sequence: TGTGCCAGCAGTTTTCTACCCACAGGGGCTGGGTATGGCTACACCTTC. Translated: CASSFLPTGAGYGYTF.

In its sample, this clonotype is medium-sized. V and J are TRBV27 and TRBJ2-1, with 10 bases that match TRBD1. The CDR3 length is 16 residues. V was pared by 0 bases and J by 2 bases, with 1 base of the junction left unmatched. Germline lookup yields CDR1 MNHEY and CDR2 SMNVEV (reference sequence). This chain's CDR3 is CASSLSGQGAYNEQFF. The CDR3 DNA follows: TGTGCCAGCAGTTTATCCGGACAGGGGGCCTACAATGAGCAGTTCTTC.

Judged by abundance, this clonotype is medium-sized. V usage is TRBV10-3 and J usage is TRBJ2-7; D perhaps matches TRBD1 (5 bases). The V gene lost 4 bases and the J gene lost 3 bases, with 7 bases spanning the gap. This CDR3 region has 12 residues. Germline V gene sequence: CDR1 ENHRY, CDR2 SYGVKD. In DNA form, the CDR3 reads TGTGCCATCAGTGGTACAGGCTACGAGCAGTACTTC. This gives the protein CAISGTGYEQYF.

By share of the sample, this clonotype is medium-sized (0.01 to 0.1%). This chain connects TRBV5-6 to TRBJ2-7; TRBD2 matches 14 bases. CDR3 length: 15 residues. Germline V lookup: CDR1 SGHDT, CDR2 YYEEEE. The V segment lost 4 bases and the J segment 4 bases; nucleotides outside the gene matches: 4. The CDR3 DNA follows: TGTGCCAGCAGCCCCGGACTAGCGGGAGGATACGAGCAGTACTTC. Translating it yields CASSPGLAGGYEQYF.

This rearrangement joins TRBV19 to TRBJ2-7, with 12 bases lining up with TRBD2. J lost 0 bases, V lost 9 bases, and 9 bases had no gene match. CDR3 size: 16 residues. Germline-derived CDR1 and CDR2 are LNHDA and SQIVND (reference sequence). CDR3 in amino acids: CASPPGLAGFSYEQYF. The CDR3, as DNA: TGTGCCAGCCCCCCGGGACTAGCGGGTTTCTCCTACGAGCAGTACTTC. The variable domain in full, completed from reference TRBV19 and TRBJ2-7, reads DGGITQSPKYLFRKEGQNVTLSCEQNLNHDAMYWYRQDPGQGLRLIYYSQIVNDFQKGDIAEGYSVSREKKESFPLTVTSAQKNPTAFYLCASPPGLAGFSYEQYFGPGTRLTVT.

This clonotype was picked up a small number of times. At one boundary the junction diverges from the germline segment, which might be a read error. This rearrangement joins TRBV4-3 to TRBJ2-5; 9 bases line up with TRBD2. Germline V lookup: CDR1 LGHNA, CDR2 YSLEER. The CDR3 is made up of 17 amino acids. CDR3 protein: CASSQDYTRGGLETQYF. Here the CDR3 DNA reads TGTGCCAGCAGCCAAGATTATACGCGGGGGGGCCTGGAGACCCAGTACTTC.

This clonotype counts as medium-sized (0.01 to 0.1%). The gene calls are TRBV6-5 and TRBJ2-7; 10 bases fit TRBD2. Germline CDR1 is MNHEY and CDR2 is SVGAGI. The CDR3 loop spans 17 amino acids. Germline trimming cut 4 bases from V and 0 bases from J; bases unmatched to any gene: 9. CDR3 sequence reads: CASSSFRLAGFSYEQYF. In DNA, the CDR3 is TGTGCCAGCAGTTCTTTCCGACTAGCGGGTTTCTCCTACGAGCAGTACTTC.

Details on this clonotype: A clone one base away is much larger, so this may be a read error. The chain combines TRBV21-1 with TRBJ1-1; the D call of TRBD1 is as the table states it, not checked on the DNA. TRBV21-1 is noted as a pseudogene. This CDR3 has 17 amino acids. CDR3 DNA sequence: TGTGCCAGCAGCAAAGGGGAGGACAGGGGCCTAAGGACTGAAGCTTTCTTT. Protein sequence: CASSKGEDRGLRTEAFF.